A single sample gave rise to the 19 T cell receptor beta chains below, sequenced in a study of metastatic and nonmetastatic thyroid tumors. No treatment had been given to any patient before thyroid surgery. TCRdb re-called the PCR reads via MiXCR. The sample has about 14,000 clones; about 23% are singletons. The specimen sequenced was blood. The receptors here all came from a female donor with papillary thyroid cancer or a benign thyroid nodule (not recorded which). Some clones in this sample may be carry-over from other donors' samples.

This clone was observed a few times. This sequence joins TRBV28 and TRBJ1-1, with D tentatively TRBD1 (6 bases). V lost 6 bases, J lost 7 bases, and 12 bases lay in between. This CDR3 has 12 residues. Germline V gives CDR1 MDHEN, CDR2 SYDVKM. This CDR3 reads CASSQRDNEAFF. The CDR3 DNA is TGTGCCAGCAGCCAAAGGGACAATGAAGCTTTCTTT.

The chain has TRBV12-3 or TRBV12-4 and TRBJ1-4, with 9 bases matching TRBD1. The CDR3 is 12 residues long. The junction had 9 bases not matched to a gene; V was cut back by 6 bases and J by 16 bases. The DNA for the CDR3 is TGTGCCAGCAGCCTCGGCGGGACAGGGACGTTTTTT. It is translated as CASSLGGTGTFF.

The sample holds many counts of this clone. The rearrangement links TRBV15 to TRBJ1-5; TRBD1 might be the D (6 bases). CDR1 LNHNV and CDR2 YYDKDF come from the germline V gene (reference sequence). The CDR3 totals 17 residues. Trimming took off 0 bases at V and 9 bases at J, with 21 bases between the two ends. The CDR3 protein is CATSRDSRGGGGWPQHF. For the CDR3, the DNA is TGTGCCACCAGCAGAGATTCCCGAGGGGGGGGCGGGTGGCCCCAGCATTTT.

The chain is built from TRBV6-5 and TRBJ2-7, with unresolved D. The CDR3 covers 13 residues. Germline V gene data show CDR1 as MNHEY and CDR2 as SVGAGI. V was clipped by 2 bases and J by 4 bases, with 9 bases between them. This CDR3 is CASSYLPAYEQYF. The CDR3 bases are TGTGCCAGCAGTTACCTGCCAGCTTACGAGCAGTACTTC.

This clone was counted many times. The rearrangement uses TRBV5-4 and TRBJ2-7; the match to TRBD2 covers 10 bases. The junction had 12 bases not matched to a gene; V was cut back by 3 bases and J by 3 bases. Germline CDR1 is SGHNT and CDR2 is YYREEE (reference sequence). This CDR3 is 17 amino acids long. CDR3 DNA sequence: TGTGCCAGCAGCTGGACTAGCGGAGCAGGGTATATCTACGAGCAGTACGTC. Its translation is CASSWTSGAGYIYEQYV.

This clone was observed a handful of times. V is TRBV28 and J is TRBJ1-2; D is perhaps TRBD1 (6 bases). Trimming removed 8 bases from V and 10 bases from J, with 23 bases in between. The CDR3 consists of 14 residues. The germline CDR1 and CDR2 sequences are MDHEN and SYDVKM. CDR3 in DNA: TGTGCCAGCCAACTCCAAACAGGGCGGTTATCCTACACCTTC. It specifies CASQLQTGRLSYTF.

This clone is judged medium-sized. This sequence joins TRBV6-1 and TRBJ1-4; TRBD1 matches 8 bases. The V segment lost 4 bases and the J segment 4 bases; nucleotides outside the gene matches: 5. CDR1 is MNHNS, CDR2 SASEGT, per germline. The CDR3 covers 15 residues. CDR3 region: CASSARDRHNEKLFF. The DNA of the CDR3 is TGTGCCAGCAGTGCAAGGGACAGGCATAATGAAAAACTGTTTTTT.

This clone showed up just a few times. The rearrangement links TRBV7-2 to TRBJ2-7, with D possibly being TRBD1 (6 bases). The V gene lost 0 bases and the J gene lost 5 bases, with 11 bases spanning the gap. The CDR3 is made up of 14 amino acids. Germline-derived CDR1 and CDR2 are SGHTA and FQGNSA. The CDR3 bases are TGTGCCAGCAGCTTAGCGGCAGGGGCTAACGAGCAGTACTTC. It specifies CASSLAAGANEQYF.

This clone was observed at least ten times. The sample contains more than one DNA sequence encoding this CDR3. This chain's CDR3 is CASSEAGLAADTQYF. The CDR3 DNA reads as TGTGCCAGCAGTGAAGCGGGACTAGCGGCAGATACGCAGTATTTT. The chain recombines TRBV2 with TRBJ2-3; 11 nucleotides agree with TRBD2. The V gene's germline CDR1 is SNHLY and CDR2 FYNNEI. CDR3 length: 15 amino acids. With V trimmed by 0 bases and J by 4 bases, 0 bases remained unmatched. The full variable domain, rest sourced from reference TRBV2 and TRBJ2-3, is EPEVTQTPSHQVTQMGQEVILRCVPISNHLYFYWYRQILGQKVEFLVSFYNNEISEKSEIFDDQFSVERPDGSNFTLKIRSTKLEDSAMYFCASSEAGLAADTQYFGPGTRLTVL.

In this sample, this clone turned up a few times. V is TRBV12-3 or TRBV12-4 and J is TRBJ1-1; TRBD1 might be the D (5 bases). V lost 2 bases and J 3 bases, leaving 10 bases between the germline ends. The CDR3 runs 14 residues. The CDR3 DNA follows: TGTGCCAGCAGTTTAACGGTGGGGGACACTGAAGCTTTCTTT. Protein product: CASSLTVGDTEAFF.

This clone was seen ten or more times. This chain links TRBV7-8 with TRBJ2-1, with D possibly matching TRBD2 (5 bases). The CDR3 runs to 15 residues. Trimming shortened V by 10 bases and J by 4 bases, and 20 bases separated the two germline ends. Germline values: CDR1 SGHVS, CDR2 FQNEAQ. CDR3 region: CATAYSSGAYNEQFF. CDR3 DNA: TGTGCCACTGCCTACTCCAGCGGAGCTTACAATGAGCAGTTCTTC.

The rearrangement uses TRBV18 and TRBJ1-5; the match to TRBD1 covers 9 bases. CDR3 size: 15 residues. After removal of 3 bases from V and 4 bases from J, the junction contained 4 bases not matched to a gene. CDR1 is KGHSH, CDR2 LQKENI, per germline. In DNA, the CDR3 is TGTGCCAGCTCACCCGACAGGGGGAGTAATCAGCCCCAGCATTTT. It codes for CASSPDRGSNQPQHF. Variable domain in full (rest from reference TRBV18 and TRBJ1-5): NAGVMQNPRHLVRRRGQEARLRCSPMKGHSHVYWYRQLPEEGLKFMVYLQKENIIDESGMPKERFSAEFPKEGPSILRIQQVVRGDSAAYFCASSPDRGSNQPQHFGDGTRLSIL.

This clone has a count of ten or more. V and J are TRBV3-1 and TRBJ1-5, with unresolved D. CDR1 is LGHDT and CDR2 is YNNKEL in the germline V gene (reference sequence). With 3 bases removed from V and 0 bases from J, the gap between germline ends came to 3 bases. This CDR3 has 13 amino acids. The CDR3 sequence is CASSQGSNQPQHF. CDR3 coding DNA: TGTGCCAGCAGCCAGGGTAGCAATCAGCCCCAGCATTTT.

By share, this clone ranks as medium-sized. The rearrangement links TRBV27 to TRBJ1-6, with 8 bases fitting TRBD1. V dropped 5 bases and J dropped 10; count of bases not matched to a gene: 16. Germline V lookup: CDR1 MNHEY, CDR2 SMNVEV (reference sequence). CDR3 length: 17 amino acids. The CDR3, as DNA: TGTGCCAGCAGTCCCGGACAGGGAAGCGGGTATTGGTCACCCCTCCACTTT. It yields the protein CASSPGQGSGYWSPLHF.

This clone was counted at least ten times. V usage is TRBV9 and J usage is TRBJ2-1; D call uncertain. CDR1 and CDR2 (germline): SGDLS, YYNGEE. Trimming removed 1 base from V and 0 bases from J, with 14 bases in between. The CDR3 contains 17 residues. DNA for the CDR3: TGTGCCAGCAGCGTATACAGCTTTACGAGCTCCTACAATGAGCAGTTCTTC. Translated, it gives CASSVYSFTSSYNEQFF. Supplemented by reference TRBV9 and TRBJ2-1, the full variable domain reads DSGVTQTPKHLITATGQRVTLRCSPRSGDLSVYWYQQSLDQGLQFLIQYYNGEERAKGNILERFSAQQFPDLHSELNLSSLELGDSALYFCASSVYSFTSSYNEQFFGPGTRLTVL.

By share of the sample, this clone is medium-sized. The chain links TRBV15 to TRBJ1-4; D gene ambiguous. Looked up from germline, CDR1 is LNHNV and CDR2 is YYDKDF (reference sequence). The CDR3 covers 13 residues. V shed 0 bases and J shed 8 bases, with 7 bases lying between them. For the CDR3, the DNA is TGTGCCACCAGCAGAGATCCGGGCGAAAAACTGTTTTTT. It specifies CATSRDPGEKLFF.

There are many counts of this clone. The CDR3 coding sequence is TGTGCCAGCAGCTTTAGACAGGGGGGAAACACTGAAGCTTTCTTT. Residues: CASSFRQGGNTEAFF. This chain links TRBV7-9 with TRBJ1-1; TRBD1 aligns across 9 bases. The junction had 4 bases not matched to a gene; V was cut back by 3 bases and J by 2 bases. The CDR3 contains 15 residues. The germline V gene has CDR1 SEHNR and CDR2 FQNEAQ (reference sequence).

This clone is labeled medium-sized. The CDR3 sequence: CASSDQGSSYNSPLHF. The CDR3, as DNA: TGTGCCAGCAGTGATCAGGGGAGCTCCTATAATTCACCCCTCCACTTT. V gene TRBV2 combines with J gene TRBJ1-6, with a tentative D call TRBD1 (6 bases). The V and J ends lost 3 bases and 0 bases respectively, with 9 bases between them. This CDR3 is built from 16 residues. Germline values: CDR1 SNHLY, CDR2 FYNNEI.

This clone has at least ten counts. The V and J genes are TRBV20-1 and TRBJ2-7, with 7 bases identical to TRBD2. V was pared by 3 bases and J by 2 bases, with 4 bases of the junction left unmatched. This CDR3 has 13 residues. Germline CDR1 is DFQATT and CDR2 is SNEGSKA (reference sequence). CDR3 loop: CSASGEGTYEQYF. CDR3 DNA sequence: TGCAGTGCTAGCGGGGAGGGGACCTACGAGCAGTACTTC.